What follows are 18 T cell receptor beta chains derived from one specimen sequenced in a study of cytomegalovirus exposure and HLA in healthy donors. The PCR employed 60 Vbeta primers together with 13 Jbeta primers. Profiled with immunoSEQ multiplex PCR; TCRdb holds only in-frame clones, not every one. The sample is made up of 45,000 to 55,000 clones, and the top ten hold about 6% of it. The sequenced sample was PBMCs. The receptors shown here come from a male donor in good health and CMV-seropositive.

The CDR3 nucleotides are TGTGCCAGCAGCCGCCGCGCGGGTGAAAAACTGTTTTTT. The encoded protein is CASSRRAGEKLFF. J is TRBJ1-4 and V is TRBV7-2; D not certain. Trimming cost V 5 bases and J 7 bases, with 11 bases left between them. CDR1 and CDR2 (germline): SGHTA, FQGNSA. This CDR3 contains 13 residues.

The CDR3 loop is CASSLAPGQGDQEQYF. As DNA, the CDR3 is TGCGCCAGCAGCTTGGCTCCGGGACAGGGTGATCAAGAGCAGTACTTC. This chain uses TRBV5-1 with TRBJ2-7; 9 nucleotides match TRBD1. CDR1 is SGHRS and CDR2 is YFSETQ in the germline V gene. Trimming cost V 0 bases and J 7 bases; bases outside gene matches: 11. The CDR3 sequence is 16 residues long. The whole variable domain, filled in from reference TRBV5-1 and TRBJ2-7, reads KAGVTQTPRYLIKTRGQQVTLSCSPISGHRSVSWYQQTPGQGLQFLFEYFSETQRNKGNFPGRFSGRQFSNSRSEMNVSTLELGDSALYLCASSLAPGQGDQEQYFGPGTRLTVT.

For this clone: The junction differs from germline at one of its ends, possibly a read error. The chain uses TRBV14 and TRBJ2-7, with TRBD1 identical over 9 bases. This CDR3 is built from 15 residues. CDR1 is SGHDN, CDR2 FVKESK, per germline. For the CDR3, the DNA is TGTGCCAGCAGCCAAACCGGGACAGGGCGATACGAGCAGCACTTC. Encoded protein: CASSQTGTGRYEQHF.

This chain uses TRBV5-1 with TRBJ2-3; TRBD1 aligns across 9 bases. This CDR3 has 15 residues. J lost 1 base, V lost 7 bases, and 7 bases had no gene match. Germline CDR1 SGHRS, CDR2 YFSETQ. CDR3 nucleotides: TGCGCCAGCCGCTCCGGGACAGGGCGCACAGATACGCAGTATTTT. Its protein product is CASRSGTGRTDTQYF.

The chain is built from TRBV4-3 and TRBJ2-5; 11 nucleotides match TRBD2. CDR3 length: 15 amino acids. Germline loops: CDR1 LGHNA, CDR2 YSLEER. Trimming cost V 1 base and J 2 bases; bases outside gene matches: 0. In DNA form, the CDR3 reads TGCGCCAGCAGCCAAGGACTAGCGGGGCAAGAGACCCAGTACTTC. It yields the protein CASSQGLAGQETQYF.

The V call is TRBV5-6, the J call TRBJ1-1, with D tentatively TRBD1 (5 bases). Trimming cost V 3 bases and J 3 bases, with 15 bases left between them. The CDR3 sequence is 15 residues long. Germline V lookup: CDR1 SGHDT, CDR2 YYEEEE. The CDR3 coding sequence is TGTGCCAGCAGCTCCCTGAGAAACAGGTACACTGAAGCTTTCTTT. It codes for CASSSLRNRYTEAFF.

The V gene is TRBV18, the J gene TRBJ2-1; D not certain. The V end was cut by 3 bases, the J end by 5 bases, with 5 bases between. Germline V gene sequence: CDR1 KGHSH, CDR2 LQKENI. CDR3 length equals 12 residues. The CDR3 loop reads CASSPGNNEQFF. CDR3 nucleotide sequence: TGTGCCAGCTCACCGGGCAACAATGAGCAGTTCTTC.

The rearrangement links TRBV5-1 to TRBJ2-3; D is unclear. In germline, CDR1 is SGHRS, CDR2 YFSETQ. CDR3 size: 16 residues. With 0 bases removed from V and 0 bases from J, the gap between germline ends came to 11 bases. CDR3 amino acids: CASSLVEWASTDTQYF. The CDR3 DNA reads as TGCGCCAGCAGCTTGGTAGAGTGGGCTAGCACAGATACGCAGTATTTT.

The chain employs TRBV11-2 and TRBJ2-7, with no clear D. The germline gives CDR1 SGHAT, CDR2 FQNNGV. V lost 4 bases to trimming and J lost 0 bases, with 10 bases between them. CDR3 length: 14 residues. CDR3 region: CASSSTTVSYEQYF. CDR3 nucleotide sequence: TGTGCCAGCAGCTCGACAACAGTCTCCTACGAGCAGTACTTC.

The chain uses TRBV2 and TRBJ1-2; TRBD1 aligns across 7 bases. The CDR3 runs 14 residues. Germline V lookup: CDR1 SNHLY, CDR2 FYNNEI. V trimming: 8 bases; J trimming: 1 base; junction bases outside the gene matches: 7. The CDR3 spells CASGPQGVNYGYTF. The CDR3 DNA reads as TGTGCCAGCGGGCCTCAGGGGGTTAACTATGGCTACACCTTC.

The CDR3: CAWSRDSYTEAFF. The CDR3 DNA sequence: TGTGCCTGGAGCCGGGACAGCTACACTGAAGCTTTCTTT. The rearrangement joins TRBV30 to TRBJ1-1; TRBD1 matches 7 bases. This CDR3 has 13 amino acids. The V and J ends lost 3 bases and 3 bases, in that order; junction bases with no gene match: 4. From germline, CDR1 is GTSNPN and CDR2 SVGIG (reference sequence).

V usage is TRBV15 and J usage is TRBJ1-1; TRBD1 matches 10 bases. The length of the CDR3 is 17 residues. J was trimmed by 6 bases and V by 5 bases; bases with no gene match: 15. Germline V CDR1 and CDR2: LNHNV, YYDKDF (reference sequence). The CDR3 DNA reads as TGTGCCACCAGCCCGAGTGCCGGCCGGACAGGGGGACCTGAAGCTTTCTTT. Amino acids: CATSPSAGRTGGPEAFF.

CDR3 DNA sequence: TGTGCCAGCAGCGTCCAGGGGCTCGACGAGCAGTACTTC. Translated, it gives CASSVQGLDEQYF. The V gene is TRBV9, the J gene TRBJ2-7; D is possibly TRBD1 (6 bases). Per the germline V gene, CDR1 is SGDLS and CDR2 is YYNGEE. CDR3 length: 13 residues. Deletions cut 2 bases from V and 5 bases from J, with 11 bases between.

The gene calls are TRBV4-3 and TRBJ2-1, with 9 bases identical to TRBD2. The CDR3 covers 16 residues. V lost 1 base and J lost 5; bases outside the gene matches: 6. CDR1 is LGHNA, CDR2 YSLEER, per germline. The DNA for the CDR3 is TGCGCCAGCAGCCAAGGGTTTAGCGGGGGACACAATGAGCAGTTCTTC. Translated: CASSQGFSGGHNEQFF.

The V and J genes are TRBV15 and TRBJ1-6; 7 bases fit TRBD1. Germline loops: CDR1 LNHNV, CDR2 YYDKDF (reference sequence). The CDR3 is made up of 14 amino acids. V shed 5 bases, J shed 10 bases, and the junction held 8 bases outside the gene matches. The CDR3 DNA sequence: TGTGCCACCAGCTCGTCAGGGGGAGGATCACCCCTCCACTTT. This encodes CATSSSGGGSPLHF.

V gene TRBV2 combines with J gene TRBJ2-7; TRBD1 matches at 8 bases. The CDR3 sequence is 13 residues long. V lost 8 bases, J lost 0 bases, and 3 bases stayed unmatched. Germline V gene sequence: CDR1 SNHLY, CDR2 FYNNEI. This CDR3 reads CASDRGHSYEQYF. The CDR3 DNA reads as TGTGCCAGCGACAGGGGCCACTCCTACGAGCAGTACTTC.

This chain links TRBV9 with TRBJ2-3, with 10 bases matching TRBD2. Trimming at V came to 0 bases and at J to 3 bases, leaving 7 bases not matched to a gene. The CDR3 totals 17 residues. Germline V gene lookup returns CDR1 SGDLS and CDR2 YYNGEE. The CDR3 reads CASSVATLLAGTDTQYF. The CDR3 DNA reads as TGTGCCAGCAGCGTAGCCACCTTACTAGCGGGGACAGATACGCAGTATTTT.

The chain joins TRBV11-3 to TRBJ2-7; D might be TRBD2 (6 bases). The CDR3 contains 16 residues. Trimming took off 0 bases at V and 3 bases at J, with 15 bases between the two ends. CDR1 is SGHNT and CDR2 is YENEEA in the germline V gene. CDR3 amino acids: CASSLEKGGGRYEQYF. Written as DNA, the CDR3 is TGTGCCAGCAGCTTAGAAAAGGGCGGAGGGCGCTACGAGCAGTACTTC.